This T cell receptor (beta chain) was identified in a study of metastatic and nonmetastatic thyroid tumors. Study information: The authors compared repertoires across blood and tumor or nodule tissue from malignant and benign thyroid patients.

How the authors handled the data: The study took CDR3 differences across clinicopathological groups and made a distant-metastasis classifier for papillary thyroid cancer from them. MiXCR reprocessed the PCR reads for TCRdb. TCRdb, rather than the study authors, made the V and J calls. Here the sample spans tens of thousands of clones, more than 9.5% being singletons. Trimming left V 0 bases short and J 3 bases short, with 15 bases between. CDR1 MNHEY and CDR2 SVGEGT come from the germline V gene. The CDR3 is 16 residues long. This clone was counted many times. Before thyroid surgery, none of the patients had received any treatment.

The source is a female donor with papillary thyroid cancer or a benign thyroid nodule (not recorded which). Some clones in this sample may be carry-over from other donors' samples. The chain is built from TRBV6-2 or TRBV6-3 and TRBJ2-7; the D gene could be TRBD1 or TRBD2 (5 bases each). Sequencing was performed on blood. The CDR3 protein is CASSYSAAGALYEQYF. As DNA, the CDR3 is TGTGCCAGCAGTTACTCCGCGGCCGGGGCCCTCTACGAGCAGTACTTC.